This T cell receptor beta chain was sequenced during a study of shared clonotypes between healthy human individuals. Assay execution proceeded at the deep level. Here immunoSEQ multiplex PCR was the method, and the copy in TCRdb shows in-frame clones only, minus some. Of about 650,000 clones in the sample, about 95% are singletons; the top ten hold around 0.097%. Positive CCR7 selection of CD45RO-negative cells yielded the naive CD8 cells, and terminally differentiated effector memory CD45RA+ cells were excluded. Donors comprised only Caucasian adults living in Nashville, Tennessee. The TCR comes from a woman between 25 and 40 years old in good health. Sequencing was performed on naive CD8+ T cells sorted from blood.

DNA of the CDR3: TGTGCCACCAACAGGGGGCGCAATGATGGCTACACCTTC. Its protein is CATNRGRNDGYTF. The chain is built from TRBV15 and TRBJ1-2, with 9 bases matching TRBD1. CDR3 length: 13 residues. The germline CDR1 and CDR2 sequences are LNHNV and YYDKDF (reference sequence). The V gene end was trimmed by 7 bases and the J gene end by 6 bases; junction bases not matched to a gene: 6.